One T cell receptor (beta chain) is described in this entry. Its cognate antigen is unknown. One entry per CDR3 protein results from TCRdb running MiXCR on the reads. The data hold about 570,000 distinct CDR3 sequences, with about 39% observed a single time. This sample is part of a study of T cell repertoires in cytomegalovirus infection. The wider study: It was recently identified HLA-C-restricted and well-studied HLA-B-restricted CMV epitopes that the study used.

Germline-derived CDR1 and CDR2 are SGHVS and FQNEAQ. The CDR3 covers 15 residues. V lost 2 bases to trimming and J lost 0 bases; unmatched junction nucleotides: 2. The receptor's source is a human donor in good health (CMV status not recorded). Some clones in this sample may be carry-over from other donors' samples. This specimen was cultured PBMCs, taken from culture after CMV antigen stimulation. The chain employs TRBV7-8 and TRBJ1-1; 8 nucleotides match TRBD1. DNA of the CDR3: TGTGCCAGCAGCTTACAGACAGGGGTGAACACTGAAGCTTTCTTT. The encoded protein is CASSLQTGVNTEAFF.